The 17 T cell receptor beta chains in this list originate from one sample, sequenced in a study of shared clonotypes between healthy human individuals. The protocol was immunoSEQ multiplex PCR, while the TCRdb copy is restricted to in-frame clones and leaves out a portion. The repertoire holds a few million clones, 85% to 95% seen once, with 0.37% in the top ten. Sequenced input: naive CD4+ T cells from PBMCs. Indicated subset: CD45RA+ positively selected. The receptors shown here come from a man aged 18 to 29 in good health. Some clones in this sample may be carry-over from other donors' samples.

The CDR3 nucleotides read TGTGCCAGCTCACCACTCGGACTAGGCGGAGATACGCAGTATTTT. Its protein is CASSPLGLGGDTQYF. The chain joins TRBV18 to TRBJ2-3, with 7 bases fitting TRBD2. The CDR3 has 15 amino acids. V lost 1 base and J lost 5; bases outside the gene matches: 6. CDR1 and CDR2 (germline): KGHSH, LQKENI. Together with reference TRBV18 and TRBJ2-3, the CDR3 gives the full variable domain: NAGVMQNPRHLVRRRGQEARLRCSPMKGHSHVYWYRQLPEEGLKFMVYLQKENIIDESGMPKERFSAEFPKEGPSILRIQQVVRGDSAAYFCASSPLGLGGDTQYFGPGTRLTVL.

The chain combines TRBV6-4 with TRBJ2-1, with 7 bases fitting TRBD1. The CDR3 length is 13 residues. V shed 4 bases, J shed 7 bases, and the junction held 4 bases outside the gene matches. The V gene's germline CDR1 is MRHNA and CDR2 SNTAGT. CDR3 region: CASSGDRWNEQFF. DNA of the CDR3: TGTGCCAGCAGTGGGGACAGATGGAATGAGCAGTTCTTC.

V gene TRBV11-2 combines with J gene TRBJ1-3; D is undetermined. V lost 0 bases to trimming and J lost 1 base, with 10 bases between them. The germline V gene has CDR1 SGHAT and CDR2 FQNNGV. The CDR3 has 16 residues. The CDR3 protein is CASSLDRVRSGNTIYF. CDR3 in DNA: TGTGCCAGCAGCTTAGATAGGGTTCGATCTGGAAACACCATATATTTT. The variable domain in full, with the rest retrieved from reference TRBV11-2 and TRBJ1-3, is EAGVAQSPRYKIIEKRQSVAFWCNPISGHATLYWYQQILGQGPKLLIQFQNNGVVDDSQLPKDRFSAERLKGVDSTLKIQPAKLEDSAVYLCASSLDRVRSGNTIYFGEGSWLTVV.

This chain connects TRBV29-1 to TRBJ2-5; D unclear. V was pared by 6 bases and J by 5 bases, with 13 bases between. The CDR3 is 12 residues long. In germline, CDR1 is SQVTM, CDR2 ANQGSEA. The CDR3 nucleotides read TGCAGCGTAAGAAAGGCGTCTGAGACCCAGTACTTC. Amino acids: CSVRKASETQYF.

V usage is TRBV7-2 and J usage is TRBJ2-7, with D perhaps given as TRBD1 or TRBD2 (5 bases each). Germline lookup yields CDR1 SGHTA and CDR2 FQGNSA. Trimming removed 5 bases from V and 4 bases from J, with 21 bases in between. CDR3 length: 16 amino acids. The CDR3 sequence: CASSRVGLREHYEQYF. The CDR3 DNA reads as TGTGCCAGCAGCCGAGTGGGGCTACGGGAACATTACGAGCAGTACTTC.

The chain joins TRBV30 to TRBJ2-3, with TRBD2 identical over 8 bases. CDR1 and CDR2 (germline): GTSNPN, SVGIG (reference sequence). The CDR3 totals 16 residues. J lost 2 bases, V lost 0 bases, and 7 bases had no gene match. The DNA of the CDR3 is TGTGCCTGGAGTGTAGGAACTAGCGGACTCACAGATACGCAGTATTTT. This codes for CAWSVGTSGLTDTQYF.

The chain employs TRBV6-1 and TRBJ2-4; D gene ambiguous. Looked up from germline, CDR1 is MNHNS and CDR2 is SASEGT. V lost 8 bases, J lost 6 bases, and 20 bases lay in between. This CDR3 comprises 15 residues. The CDR3 nucleotides read TGTGCCAGCCAAACAACTCATCAGTGGGGAAACATTCAGTACTTC. Translated, it gives CASQTTHQWGNIQYF.

V usage is TRBV6-5 and J usage is TRBJ1-4; D might be TRBD1 (5 bases). The CDR3 is 16 amino acids. With 0 bases removed from V and 0 bases from J, the gap between germline ends came to 8 bases. CDR1 is MNHEY and CDR2 is SVGAGI in the germline V gene. The CDR3: CASSYSGTTTNEKLFF. The CDR3 DNA sequence: TGTGCCAGCAGTTACTCAGGGACGACAACTAATGAAAAACTGTTTTTT.

Concerning this clone itself: Other nucleotide sequences from this sample produce the same CDR3. The rearrangement links TRBV11-2 to TRBJ1-1; D not certain. This CDR3 is 11 amino acids long. Germline V gene sequence: CDR1 SGHAT, CDR2 FQNNGV. Trimming cost V 1 base and J 4 bases, with 1 base left between them. In DNA form, the CDR3 reads TGTGCCAGCAGCTTAGGCACTGAAGCTTTCTTT. This translates into CASSLGTEAFF.

Details on this clone: Different DNA sequences within this sample yield the same CDR3. The V gene is TRBV11-2, the J gene TRBJ2-5; D is ambiguous. The length of the CDR3 is 12 residues. Per the germline V gene, CDR1 is SGHAT and CDR2 is FQNNGV. Trimming took 5 bases from V and 3 from J, leaving 7 bases between them. In DNA form, the CDR3 reads TGTGCCAGCAGCCTTGTGGAAGAGACCCAGTACTTC. Protein: CASSLVEETQYF.

The genes are TRBV19 and TRBJ1-2, with D uncertain. The CDR3 contains 14 residues. CDR1 is LNHDA, CDR2 SQIVND, per germline (reference sequence). V was shortened by 7 bases and J by 4 bases, with 16 bases between the two germline ends. The CDR3 DNA follows: TGTGCCAGTACCCCTCGGTGGGATGGCTATGGCTACACCTTC. Amino acids: CASTPRWDGYGYTF.

The genes are TRBV29-1 and TRBJ2-7; TRBD2 aligns across 11 bases. The length of the CDR3 is 14 residues. The trim removed 7 bases at V and 4 bases at J, leaving 9 bases unmatched. Germline-derived CDR1 and CDR2 are SQVTM and ANQGSEA. CDR3: CSAQTSGSRYEQYF. The CDR3 DNA is TGCAGCGCACAAACTAGCGGGAGTCGGTACGAGCAGTACTTC.

The chain is built from TRBV11-2 and TRBJ1-5; D is ambiguous. Germline lookup yields CDR1 SGHAT and CDR2 FQNNGV. With 5 bases removed from V and 6 bases from J, the gap between germline ends came to 17 bases. There are 15 residues in the CDR3. CDR3 loop: CASSREGLGGQPQHF. The CDR3, as DNA: TGTGCCAGCAGCCGTGAAGGCCTGGGTGGTCAGCCCCAGCATTTT.

Remarks on this clone: Other DNA sequences in this sample translate to the same CDR3. The rearrangement links TRBV5-1 to TRBJ2-3; 7 bases map to TRBD1. V lost 0 bases, J lost 1 base, and 2 bases stayed unmatched. The length of the CDR3 is 15 residues. The germline gives CDR1 SGHRS, CDR2 YFSETQ. The CDR3 sequence is CASSLAQGGTDTQYF. CDR3 in DNA: TGCGCCAGCAGCTTGGCCCAGGGGGGCACAGATACGCAGTATTTT.

About this clone itself: Other nucleotide sequences from this sample produce the same CDR3. V and J are TRBV11-2 and TRBJ1-3; TRBD1 is a possible D gene (5 bases). CDR1 is SGHAT and CDR2 is FQNNGV in the germline V gene. The CDR3 loop spans 15 amino acids. Trimming left V 1 base short and J 0 bases short, with 7 bases between. The CDR3: CASSLGQGSGNTIYF. CDR3 sequence (DNA): TGTGCCAGCAGCTTAGGGCAGGGCTCTGGAAACACCATATATTTT. The variable domain in full, completed from reference TRBV11-2 and TRBJ1-3, reads EAGVAQSPRYKIIEKRQSVAFWCNPISGHATLYWYQQILGQGPKLLIQFQNNGVVDDSQLPKDRFSAERLKGVDSTLKIQPAKLEDSAVYLCASSLGQGSGNTIYFGEGSWLTVV.

The chain links TRBV14 to TRBJ2-5; D gene ambiguous. Germline CDR1 SGHDN, CDR2 FVKESK. V lost 4 bases to trimming and J lost 2 bases, with 8 bases between them. CDR3 length equals 13 residues. CDR3 in amino acids: CASSPNRQETQYF. The DNA of the CDR3 is TGTGCCAGCAGCCCCAACAGACAAGAGACCCAGTACTTC.

The chain employs TRBV15 and TRBJ2-7; D unclear. The CDR3 is 13 amino acids. Per germline, CDR1 LNHNV and CDR2 YYDKDF (reference sequence). Trimming cost V 8 bases and J 3 bases, with 14 bases left between them. CDR3 protein: CATGNKRHYEQYF. CDR3 DNA: TGTGCCACCGGGAACAAGCGACACTACGAGCAGTACTTC.